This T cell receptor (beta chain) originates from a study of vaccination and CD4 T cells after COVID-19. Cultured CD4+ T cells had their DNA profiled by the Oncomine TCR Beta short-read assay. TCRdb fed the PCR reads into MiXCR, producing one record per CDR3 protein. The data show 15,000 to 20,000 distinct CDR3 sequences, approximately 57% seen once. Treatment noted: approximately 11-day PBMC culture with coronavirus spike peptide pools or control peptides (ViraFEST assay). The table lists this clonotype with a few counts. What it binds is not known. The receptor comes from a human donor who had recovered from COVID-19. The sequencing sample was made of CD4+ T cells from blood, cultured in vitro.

The CDR3, as DNA: TGTGCCACCAGTGGGCCGGACAGACTGAACTATGGCTACACCTTC. Its protein product is CATSGPDRLNYGYTF. The genes are TRBV24-1 and TRBJ1-2; D might be TRBD1 (6 bases). This CDR3 is 15 amino acids long. Per germline, CDR1 KGHDR and CDR2 SFDVKD. Trimming cost V 5 bases and J 2 bases, with 14 bases left between them.